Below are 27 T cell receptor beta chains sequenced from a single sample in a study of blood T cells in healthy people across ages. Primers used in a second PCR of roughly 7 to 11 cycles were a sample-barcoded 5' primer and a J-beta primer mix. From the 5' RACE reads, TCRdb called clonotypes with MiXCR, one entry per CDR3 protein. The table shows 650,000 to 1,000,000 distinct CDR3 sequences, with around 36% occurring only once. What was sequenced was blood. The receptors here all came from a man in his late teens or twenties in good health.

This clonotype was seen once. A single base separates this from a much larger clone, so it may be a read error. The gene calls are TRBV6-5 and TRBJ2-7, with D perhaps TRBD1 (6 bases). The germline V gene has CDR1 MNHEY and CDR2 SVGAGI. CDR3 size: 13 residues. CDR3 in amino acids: CANSRQVSYEQYF. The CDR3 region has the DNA TGTGCCAACAGTCGACAGGTATCCTACGAGCAGTACTTC.

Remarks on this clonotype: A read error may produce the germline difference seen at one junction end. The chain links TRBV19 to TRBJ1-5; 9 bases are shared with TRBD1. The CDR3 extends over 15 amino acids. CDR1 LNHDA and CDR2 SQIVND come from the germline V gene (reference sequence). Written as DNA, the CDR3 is TGTACCAGTAGTCCCGGGGACAGGGCCAATCAGCCCCAGCATTTT. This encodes CTSSPGDRANQPQHF.

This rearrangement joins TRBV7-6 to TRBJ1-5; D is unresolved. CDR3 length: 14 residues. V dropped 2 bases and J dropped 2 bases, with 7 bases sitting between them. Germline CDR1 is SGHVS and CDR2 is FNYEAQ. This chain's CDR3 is CASSLNYGNQPQHF. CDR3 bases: TGTGCCAGCAGCTTAAATTACGGCAATCAGCCCCAGCATTTT.

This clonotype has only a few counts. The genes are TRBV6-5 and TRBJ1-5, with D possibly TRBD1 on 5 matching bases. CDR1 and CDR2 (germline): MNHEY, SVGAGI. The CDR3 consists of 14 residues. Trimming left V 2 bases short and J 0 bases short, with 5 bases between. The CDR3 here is CASSYDSSNQPQHF. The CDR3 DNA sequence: TGTGCCAGCAGTTACGACAGTAGCAATCAGCCCCAGCATTTT.

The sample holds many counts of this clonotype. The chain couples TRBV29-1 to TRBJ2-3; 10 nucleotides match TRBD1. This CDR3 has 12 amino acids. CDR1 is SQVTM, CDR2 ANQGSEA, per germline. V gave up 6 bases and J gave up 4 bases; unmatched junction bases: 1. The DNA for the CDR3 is TGCAGCGTCGGACAGGGGGCAGATACGCAGTATTTT. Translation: CSVGQGADTQYF.

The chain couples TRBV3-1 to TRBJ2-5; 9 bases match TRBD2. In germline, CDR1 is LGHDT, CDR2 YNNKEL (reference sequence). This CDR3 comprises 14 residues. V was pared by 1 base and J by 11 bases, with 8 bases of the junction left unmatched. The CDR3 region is CASSQGGRAGEQYF. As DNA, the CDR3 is TGTGCCAGCAGCCAAGGCGGGAGGGCGGGAGAGCAGTACTTC.

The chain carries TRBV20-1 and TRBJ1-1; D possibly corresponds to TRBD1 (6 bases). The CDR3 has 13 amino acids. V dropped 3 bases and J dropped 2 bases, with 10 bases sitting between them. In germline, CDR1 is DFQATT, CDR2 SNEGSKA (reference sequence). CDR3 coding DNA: TGCAGTGCTAGGTGGACAGCAAACACTGAAGCTTTCTTT. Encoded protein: CSARWTANTEAFF.

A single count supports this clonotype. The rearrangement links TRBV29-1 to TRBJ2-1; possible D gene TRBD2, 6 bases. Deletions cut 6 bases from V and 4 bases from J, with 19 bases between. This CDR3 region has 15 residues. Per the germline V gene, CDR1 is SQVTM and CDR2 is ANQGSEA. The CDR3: CSVPRSQDYYNEQFF. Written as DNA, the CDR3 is TGCAGCGTCCCCAGGTCGCAGGACTATTACAATGAGCAGTTCTTC.

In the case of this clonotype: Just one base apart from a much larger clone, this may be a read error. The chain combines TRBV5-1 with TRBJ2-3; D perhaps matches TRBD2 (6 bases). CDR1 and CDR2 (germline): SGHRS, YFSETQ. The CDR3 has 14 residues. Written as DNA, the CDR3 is TGCGCCAGCAAGGAGGCAACTAGCACAGATACGCGGTATTTT. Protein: CASKEATSTDTRYF.

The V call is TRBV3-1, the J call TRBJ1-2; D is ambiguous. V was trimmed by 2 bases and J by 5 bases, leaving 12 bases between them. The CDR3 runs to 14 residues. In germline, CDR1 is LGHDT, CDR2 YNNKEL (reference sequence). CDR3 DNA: TGTGCCAGCAGCCAAAGCGCTGACGGTTATGGCTACACCTTC. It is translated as CASSQSADGYGYTF.

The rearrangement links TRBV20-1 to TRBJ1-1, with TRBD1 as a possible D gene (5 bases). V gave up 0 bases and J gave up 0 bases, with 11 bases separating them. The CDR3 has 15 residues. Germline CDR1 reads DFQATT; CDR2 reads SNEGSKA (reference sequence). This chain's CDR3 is CSARDRQQLNTEAFF. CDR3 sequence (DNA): TGCAGTGCTAGAGATCGACAGCAATTGAACACTGAAGCTTTCTTT.

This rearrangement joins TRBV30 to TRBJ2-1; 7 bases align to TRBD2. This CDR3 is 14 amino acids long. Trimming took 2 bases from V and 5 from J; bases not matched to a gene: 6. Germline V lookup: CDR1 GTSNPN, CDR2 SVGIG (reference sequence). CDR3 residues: CAWSFGAGDNEQFF. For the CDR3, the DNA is TGTGCCTGGAGTTTTGGGGCGGGGGACAATGAGCAGTTCTTC.

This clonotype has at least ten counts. CDR3 protein: CASSQDSGVGTDTQYF. CDR3 DNA sequence: TGCGCCAGCAGCCAAGATTCGGGCGTGGGGACAGATACGCAGTATTTT. The chain links TRBV4-3 to TRBJ2-3, with D unresolved. V lost 0 bases to trimming and J lost 3 bases, with 13 bases between them. Germline loops: CDR1 LGHNA, CDR2 YSLEER. The CDR3 totals 16 residues.

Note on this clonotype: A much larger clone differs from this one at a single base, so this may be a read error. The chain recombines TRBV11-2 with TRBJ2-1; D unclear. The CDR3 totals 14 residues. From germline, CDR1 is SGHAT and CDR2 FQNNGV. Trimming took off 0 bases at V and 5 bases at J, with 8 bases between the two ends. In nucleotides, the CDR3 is TGTGCCAGCAGCTTAGATAGTATGGACAATGAGCAGTTCTTC. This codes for CASSLDSMDNEQFF.

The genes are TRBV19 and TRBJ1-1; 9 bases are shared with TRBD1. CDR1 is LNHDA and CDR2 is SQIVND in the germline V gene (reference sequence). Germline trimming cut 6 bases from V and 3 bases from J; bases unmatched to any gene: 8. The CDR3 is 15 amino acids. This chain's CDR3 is CASRWGTGTDTEAFF. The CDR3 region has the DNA TGTGCCAGTAGATGGGGGACAGGGACGGACACTGAAGCTTTCTTT. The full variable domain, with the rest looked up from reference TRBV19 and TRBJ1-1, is DGGITQSPKYLFRKEGQNVTLSCEQNLNHDAMYWYRQDPGQGLRLIYYSQIVNDFQKGDIAEGYSVSREKKESFPLTVTSAQKNPTAFYLCASRWGTGTDTEAFFGQGTRLTVV.

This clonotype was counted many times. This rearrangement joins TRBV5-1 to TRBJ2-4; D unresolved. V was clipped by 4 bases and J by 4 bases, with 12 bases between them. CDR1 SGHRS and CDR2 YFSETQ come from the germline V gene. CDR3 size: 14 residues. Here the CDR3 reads CASSPVADKNIQYF. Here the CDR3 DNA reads TGCGCCAGCAGCCCCGTAGCAGATAAAAACATTCAGTACTTC. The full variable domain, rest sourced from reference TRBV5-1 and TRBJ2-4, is KAGVTQTPRYLIKTRGQQVTLSCSPISGHRSVSWYQQTPGQGLQFLFEYFSETQRNKGNFPGRFSGRQFSNSRSEMNVSTLELGDSALYLCASSPVADKNIQYFGAGTRLSVL.

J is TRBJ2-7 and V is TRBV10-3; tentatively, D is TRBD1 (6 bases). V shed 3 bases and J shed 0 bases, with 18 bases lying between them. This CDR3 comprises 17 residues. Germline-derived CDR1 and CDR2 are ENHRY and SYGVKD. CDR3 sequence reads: CAISDGRIGGNSYEQYF. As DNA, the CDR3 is TGTGCCATCAGTGACGGCCGGATAGGGGGAAACTCCTACGAGCAGTACTTC.

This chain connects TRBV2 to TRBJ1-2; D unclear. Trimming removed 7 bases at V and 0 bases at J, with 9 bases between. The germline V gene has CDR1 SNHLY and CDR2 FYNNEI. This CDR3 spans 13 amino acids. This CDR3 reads CASTVQTNYGYTF. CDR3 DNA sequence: TGTGCCAGCACTGTTCAGACTAACTATGGCTACACCTTC.

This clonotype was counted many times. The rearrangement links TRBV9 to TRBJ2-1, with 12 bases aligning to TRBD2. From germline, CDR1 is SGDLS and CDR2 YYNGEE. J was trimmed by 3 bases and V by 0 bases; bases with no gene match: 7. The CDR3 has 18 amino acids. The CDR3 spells CASSVASGGGTFYNEQFF. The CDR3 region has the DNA TGTGCCAGCAGCGTAGCTAGCGGGGGGGGAACGTTCTACAATGAGCAGTTCTTC. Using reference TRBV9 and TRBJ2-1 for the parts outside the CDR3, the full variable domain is DSGVTQTPKHLITATGQRVTLRCSPRSGDLSVYWYQQSLDQGLQFLIQYYNGEERAKGNILERFSAQQFPDLHSELNLSSLELGDSALYFCASSVASGGGTFYNEQFFGPGTRLTVL.

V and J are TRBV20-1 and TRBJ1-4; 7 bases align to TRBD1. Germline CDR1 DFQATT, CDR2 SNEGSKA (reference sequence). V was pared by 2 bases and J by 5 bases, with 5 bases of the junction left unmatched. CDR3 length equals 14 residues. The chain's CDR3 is CSARRGQRNEKLFF. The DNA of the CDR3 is TGCAGTGCTAGACGGGGACAGCGAAATGAAAAACTGTTTTTT.

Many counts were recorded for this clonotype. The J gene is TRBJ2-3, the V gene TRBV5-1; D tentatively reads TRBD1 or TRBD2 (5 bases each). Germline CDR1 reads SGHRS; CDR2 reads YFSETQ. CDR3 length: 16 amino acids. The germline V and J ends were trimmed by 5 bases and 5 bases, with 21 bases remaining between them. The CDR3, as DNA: TGCGCCAGCAGACCCACCCCGGGGACGGTAGGAGATACGCAGTATTTT. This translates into CASRPTPGTVGDTQYF. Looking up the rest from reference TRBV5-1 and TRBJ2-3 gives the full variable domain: KAGVTQTPRYLIKTRGQQVTLSCSPISGHRSVSWYQQTPGQGLQFLFEYFSETQRNKGNFPGRFSGRQFSNSRSEMNVSTLELGDSALYLCASRPTPGTVGDTQYFGPGTRLTVL.

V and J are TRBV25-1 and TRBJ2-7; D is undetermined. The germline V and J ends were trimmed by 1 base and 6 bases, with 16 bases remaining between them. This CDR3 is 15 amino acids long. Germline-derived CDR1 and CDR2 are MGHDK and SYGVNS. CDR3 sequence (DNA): TGTGCCAGCAGTGAATTTTTGACACTCCCAAGCGAGCAGTACTTC. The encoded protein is CASSEFLTLPSEQYF.

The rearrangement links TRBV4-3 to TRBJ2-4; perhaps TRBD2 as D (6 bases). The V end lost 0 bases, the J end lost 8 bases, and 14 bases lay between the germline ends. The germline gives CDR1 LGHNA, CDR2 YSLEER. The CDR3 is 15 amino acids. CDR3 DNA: TGCGCCAGCAGCCAAGAATTTGGGTCTAGCGACATTCAGTACTTC. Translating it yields CASSQEFGSSDIQYF.

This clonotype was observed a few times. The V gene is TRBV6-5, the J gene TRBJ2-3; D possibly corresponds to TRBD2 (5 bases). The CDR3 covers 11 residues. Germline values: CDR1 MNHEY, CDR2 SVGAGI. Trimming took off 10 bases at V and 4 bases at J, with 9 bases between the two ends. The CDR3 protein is CATDSSDTQYF. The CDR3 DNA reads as TGTGCCACGGACTCTTCAGATACGCAGTATTTT.

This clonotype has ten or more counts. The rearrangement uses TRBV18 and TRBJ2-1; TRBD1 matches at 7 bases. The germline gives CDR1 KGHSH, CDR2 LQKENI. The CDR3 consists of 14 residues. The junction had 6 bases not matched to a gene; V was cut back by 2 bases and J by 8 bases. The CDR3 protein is CASSPGTEKDEQFF. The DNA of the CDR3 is TGTGCCAGCTCACCAGGGACAGAGAAGGATGAGCAGTTCTTC.

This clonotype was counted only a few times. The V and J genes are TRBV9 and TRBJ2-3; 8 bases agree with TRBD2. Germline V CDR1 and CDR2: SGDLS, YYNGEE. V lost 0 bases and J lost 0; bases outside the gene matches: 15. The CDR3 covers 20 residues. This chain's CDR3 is CASSVATAAGGHYSTDTQYF. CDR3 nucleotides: TGTGCCAGCAGCGTAGCTACTGCGGCGGGGGGCCACTATAGCACAGATACGCAGTATTTT.

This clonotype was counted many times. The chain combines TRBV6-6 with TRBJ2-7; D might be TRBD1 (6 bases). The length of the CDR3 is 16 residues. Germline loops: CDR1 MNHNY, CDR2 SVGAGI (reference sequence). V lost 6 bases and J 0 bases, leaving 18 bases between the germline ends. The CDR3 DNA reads TGTGCCAGCAGCCCCGGGACACCTTCTAGCTCCTACGAGCAGTACTTC. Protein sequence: CASSPGTPSSSYEQYF.